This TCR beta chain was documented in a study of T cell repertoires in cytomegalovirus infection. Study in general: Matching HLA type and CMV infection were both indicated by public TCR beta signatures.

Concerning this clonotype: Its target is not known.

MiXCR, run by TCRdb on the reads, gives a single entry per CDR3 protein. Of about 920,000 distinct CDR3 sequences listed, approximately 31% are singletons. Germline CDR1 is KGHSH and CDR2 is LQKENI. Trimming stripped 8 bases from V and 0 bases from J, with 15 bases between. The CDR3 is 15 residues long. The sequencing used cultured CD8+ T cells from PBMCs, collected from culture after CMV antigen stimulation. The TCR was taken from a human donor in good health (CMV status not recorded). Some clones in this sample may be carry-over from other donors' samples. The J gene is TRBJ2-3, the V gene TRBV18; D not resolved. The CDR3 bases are TGTGCCAGCCACACCAGTTCCGGCAGCACAGATACGCAGTATTTT. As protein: CASHTSSGSTDTQYF.